This T cell receptor (beta chain) was captured in a study of human CD8 memory T cell subsets. Study results and caveats: Similarly high diversity was seen in stem-like memory and precursor exhausted T cells, but not in effector memory cells.

A CCR7+ PD-1- TIGIT- phenotype characterized the stem-like memory CD8+ T cells (TSTEM). The source of the RNA was duplicate vials containing fewer than 180,000 sorted CD8+ T cells for each subset. The CDR3 has 15 amino acids. Germline V gene sequence: CDR1 MDHEN, CDR2 SYDVKM. Production of TCR beta libraries used UMI-labeled 5' RACE as the method. TCRdb reanalyzed the 5' RACE reads, giving one entry per CDR3 protein sequence and no DNA. The table lists around 11,000 distinct CDR3 sequences. A word on this clonotype: Its antigen is not identified.

The sample was CD8+ stem-like memory T cells (TSCM and TCM) sorted from PBMCs. The subset denotes: stem-like memory CD8 T cells (TSTEM), CCR7+ PD-1- TIGIT-. The V gene is TRBV28, the J gene TRBJ2-2; TCRdb proposes TRBD1, but this gene call is untestable without DNA. The origin of this receptor is a human donor in good health. CDR3 sequence: CASLDRGVKAGELFF. Supplemented by reference TRBV28 and TRBJ2-2, the full variable domain reads DVKVTQSSRYLVKRTGEKVFLECVQDMDHENMFWYRQDPGLGLRLIYFSYDVKMKEKGDIPEGYSVSREKKERFSLILESASTNQTSMYLCASLDRGVKAGELFFGEGSRLTVL.